A single T cell receptor beta chain is shown here with its context. The source of the sample is a study of blood T cell repertoires in COVID-19. V was cut by 3 bases and J by 2 bases, with 11 bases left in between. CDR3 length: 15 amino acids. CDR1 is LNHDA and CDR2 is SQIVND in the germline V gene (reference sequence). In the original analysis: Scientists estimated how many nucleated cells there were by amplifying reference gene primers. Method: immunoSEQ multiplex PCR; TCRdb's copy keeps in-frame clones and lacks some. Clonal size and the V and J genes are those of that table, whereas D and trimming came from the DNA. This table holds around 100,000 clones, about 80% found once.

Input material: peripheral blood. This clonotype originated in a human donor in a cohort sampled during active COVID-19. This chain links TRBV19 with TRBJ1-5; possible D gene TRBD1, 5 bases. The CDR3 loop reads CASSILRAGNQPQHF. DNA for the CDR3: TGTGCCAGTAGTATTCTCAGGGCTGGCAATCAGCCCCAGCATTTT.